Listed here is a single T cell receptor beta chain. Its matching antigen is unknown. The repertoire was sequenced with immunoSEQ multiplex PCR; TCRdb's copy has only in-frame clones and lacks some. The table lists around 450,000 clones, 89% of them singletons. The data are from a study of Ad26.COV2.S vaccination and SARS-CoV-2 variants. Germline-derived CDR1 and CDR2 are SGHKS and YYEKEE (reference sequence). The CDR3 spans 15 residues. With V trimmed by 4 bases and J by 6 bases, 12 bases remained unmatched. General study results and limits: Measurements of TCR breadth and depth may have given underestimates of the total T cell responses.

The treatment here: 15 to 20 received Ad26.COV2.S at low or high dose, single or two shots; roughly five received placebo; per-sample allocation not given. Specimen acquisition occurred on day 63 following the initial vaccine or placebo injection. The source is a person aged 18-65 years who received the Ad26.COV2.S COVID-19 vaccine or a placebo. The chain recombines TRBV5-5 with TRBJ1-1; 7 nucleotides align to TRBD1. The sample was peripheral blood, taken in a trial of Ad26.COV2.S vaccine versus placebo. Here the CDR3 DNA reads TGTGCCAGCAGCCCATATCCAACAGGGGACCCTGAAGCTTTCTTT. Translated, it gives CASSPYPTGDPEAFF.